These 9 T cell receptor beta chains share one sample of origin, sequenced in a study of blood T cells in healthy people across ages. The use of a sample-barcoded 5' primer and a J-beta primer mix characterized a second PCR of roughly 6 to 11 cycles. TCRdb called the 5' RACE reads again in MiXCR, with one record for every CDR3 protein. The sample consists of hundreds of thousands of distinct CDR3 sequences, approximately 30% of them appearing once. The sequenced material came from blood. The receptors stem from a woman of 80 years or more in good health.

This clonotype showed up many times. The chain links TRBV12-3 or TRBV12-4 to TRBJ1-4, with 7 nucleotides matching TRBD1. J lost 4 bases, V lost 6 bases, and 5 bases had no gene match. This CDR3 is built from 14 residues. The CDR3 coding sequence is TGTGCCAGCAGGCCGACAGGGATTAATGAAAAACTGTTTTTT. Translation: CASRPTGINEKLFF.

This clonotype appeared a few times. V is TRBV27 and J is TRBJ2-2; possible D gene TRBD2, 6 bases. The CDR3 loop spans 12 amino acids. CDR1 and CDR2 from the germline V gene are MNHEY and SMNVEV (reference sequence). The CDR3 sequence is CVTGQGGGELFF. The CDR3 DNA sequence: TGTGTCACGGGGCAGGGAGGCGGGGAGCTGTTTTTT.

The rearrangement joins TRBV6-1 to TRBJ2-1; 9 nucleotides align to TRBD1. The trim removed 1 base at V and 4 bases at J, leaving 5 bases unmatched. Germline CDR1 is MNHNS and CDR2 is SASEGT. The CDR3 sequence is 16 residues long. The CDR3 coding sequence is TGTGCCAGCAGTGAAGAGGACAGGGGAGCGTACAATGAGCAGTTCTTC. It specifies CASSEEDRGAYNEQFF.

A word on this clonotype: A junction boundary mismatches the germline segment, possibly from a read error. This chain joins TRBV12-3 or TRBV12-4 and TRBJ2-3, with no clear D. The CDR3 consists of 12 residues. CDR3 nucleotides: TGTGCCAGCAGTTTAGGCACAGATGCGCAATATTTT. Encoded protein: CASSLGTDAQYF.

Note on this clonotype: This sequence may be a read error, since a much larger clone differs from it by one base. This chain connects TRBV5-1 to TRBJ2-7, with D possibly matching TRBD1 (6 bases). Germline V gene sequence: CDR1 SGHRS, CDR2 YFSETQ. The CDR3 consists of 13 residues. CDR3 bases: TGCGCCAGCAGCCCCGACAGGATCTACGAGCAGCACTTC. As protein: CASSPDRIYEQHF.

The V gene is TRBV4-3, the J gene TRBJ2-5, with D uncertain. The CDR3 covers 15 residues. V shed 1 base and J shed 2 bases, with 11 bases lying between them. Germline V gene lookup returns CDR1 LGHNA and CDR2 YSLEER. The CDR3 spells CASSQVRHYQETQYF. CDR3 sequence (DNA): TGCGCCAGCAGCCAAGTCCGGCACTATCAAGAGACCCAGTACTTC.

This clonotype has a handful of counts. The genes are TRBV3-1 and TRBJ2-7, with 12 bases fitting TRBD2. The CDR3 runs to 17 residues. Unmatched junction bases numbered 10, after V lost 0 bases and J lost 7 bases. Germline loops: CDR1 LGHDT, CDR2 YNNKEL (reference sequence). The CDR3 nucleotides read TGTGCCAGCAGCCAAGAGTTCCGCGGACTAGCGGGGCGAGAGCAGTACTTC. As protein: CASSQEFRGLAGREQYF.

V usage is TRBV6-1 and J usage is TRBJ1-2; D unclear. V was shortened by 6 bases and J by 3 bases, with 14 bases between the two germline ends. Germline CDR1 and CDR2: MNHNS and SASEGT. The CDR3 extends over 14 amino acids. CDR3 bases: TGTGCCAGCAGCATGGCGGGTGGTGACTATGGCTACACCTTC. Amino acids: CASSMAGGDYGYTF.

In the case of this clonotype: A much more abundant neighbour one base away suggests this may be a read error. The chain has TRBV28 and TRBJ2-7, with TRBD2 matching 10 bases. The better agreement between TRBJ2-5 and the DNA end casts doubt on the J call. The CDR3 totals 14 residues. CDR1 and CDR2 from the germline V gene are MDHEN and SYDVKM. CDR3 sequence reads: CASRLVAGGKTQYF. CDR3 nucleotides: TGTGCCAGCAGGTTGGTAGCGGGGGGAAAGACCCAGTACTTC.